The T cell receptor (beta chain) described here comes from a study of T cells in Graves' hyperthyroidism and ophthalmopathy. This clonotype was counted only a few times. Its antigen is not identified. V lost 0 bases and J 1 base, leaving 15 bases between the germline ends. Germline CDR1 and CDR2: DFQATT and SNEGSKA (reference sequence). The CDR3 spans 16 residues. RNA transcripts served as the template for amplifying TCR beta CDR3 regions. Carried out on the TCR CDR3, a first-round RT-PCR used the HTBI primer set. TCRdb processed the multiplex PCR reads anew with MiXCR; each CDR3 protein has one entry. This sample has hundreds of thousands of distinct CDR3 sequences, with less than 25% found just once. Study-wide results and limits: Most thyroid clonotypes expanded above 0.001 appeared in blood too.

The receptor was isolated from a woman in her twenties or thirties with Graves' ophthalmopathy. This rearrangement joins TRBV20-1 to TRBJ1-1; perhaps TRBD1 as D (6 bases). Sequencing input: blood. The CDR3 region is CSARDWTAPENTEAFF. In DNA form, the CDR3 reads TGCAGTGCTAGAGATTGGACAGCCCCAGAGAACACTGAAGCTTTCTTT.